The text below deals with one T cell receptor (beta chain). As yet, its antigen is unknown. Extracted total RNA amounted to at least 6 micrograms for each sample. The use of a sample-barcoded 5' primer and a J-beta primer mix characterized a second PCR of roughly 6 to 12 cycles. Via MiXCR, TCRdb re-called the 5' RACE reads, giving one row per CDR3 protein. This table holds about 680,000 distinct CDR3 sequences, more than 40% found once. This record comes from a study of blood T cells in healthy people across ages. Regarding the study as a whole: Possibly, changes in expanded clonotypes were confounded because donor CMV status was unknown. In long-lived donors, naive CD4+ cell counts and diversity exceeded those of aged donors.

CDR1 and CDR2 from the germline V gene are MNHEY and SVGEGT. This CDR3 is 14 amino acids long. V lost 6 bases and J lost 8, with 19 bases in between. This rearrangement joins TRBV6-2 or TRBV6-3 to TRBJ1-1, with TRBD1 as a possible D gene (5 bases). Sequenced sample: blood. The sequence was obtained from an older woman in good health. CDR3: CASRRLLPGAEAFF. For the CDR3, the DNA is TGTGCCAGCAGACGACTCTTACCCGGGGCGGAAGCTTTCTTT.